This passage covers 18 T cell receptor beta chains from one sample sequenced in a study of human T cells and chemical hapten exposure. Unseparated into fractions, whole blood served as the source from which total RNA was extracted. TCRdb itself ran the 5' RACE reads through MiXCR, one entry per CDR3 protein. The table shows 120,000 to 150,000 distinct CDR3 sequences, with over 3.5% occurring only once. Receptors were obtained from a female donor in good health.

This clonotype was counted many times. This CDR3 reads CASRRTTDYEQYF. CDR3 DNA sequence: TGTGCCAGCAGAAGGACAACGGACTACGAGCAGTACTTC. The chain carries TRBV6-5 and TRBJ2-7; a weak D match, TRBD1 (5 bases). V was clipped by 6 bases and J by 3 bases, with 12 bases between them. This CDR3 spans 13 amino acids. CDR1 and CDR2 from the germline V gene are MNHEY and SVGAGI.

The chain recombines TRBV3-1 with TRBJ1-1, with no clear D. The CDR3 consists of 13 residues. Trimming took off 1 base at V and 10 bases at J, with 13 bases between the two ends. The germline V gene has CDR1 LGHDT and CDR2 YNNKEL (reference sequence). The CDR3 here is CASSQGVGLGAFF. The CDR3 DNA follows: TGTGCCAGCAGCCAAGGGGTCGGGCTAGGAGCTTTCTTT. The full variable domain, rest sourced from reference TRBV3-1 and TRBJ1-1, is DTAVSQTPKYLVTQMGNDKSIKCEQNLGHDTMYWYKQDSKKFLKIMFSYNNKELIINETVPNRFSPKSPDKAHLNLHINSLELGDSAVYFCASSQGVGLGAFFGQGTRLTVV.

This clonotype was counted ten times or more. This sequence joins TRBV20-1 and TRBJ2-1; the match to TRBD2 covers 13 bases. V trimming: 1 base; J trimming: 7 bases; junction bases outside the gene matches: 4. Germline V gene data show CDR1 as DFQATT and CDR2 as SNEGSKA (reference sequence). This CDR3 has 15 residues. The CDR3 loop is CSARGGLAGRNEQFF. The CDR3 DNA reads as TGCAGTGCTAGAGGGGGACTAGCGGGGAGGAATGAGCAGTTCTTC.

This clonotype has ten or more counts. The rearrangement joins TRBV5-1 to TRBJ2-5, with 11 bases aligning to TRBD1. Germline V gives CDR1 SGHRS, CDR2 YFSETQ. This CDR3 is built from 15 residues. Trimming removed 4 bases from V and 5 bases from J; junction bases left unmatched: 7. CDR3 sequence: CASSGGTGGSETQYF. CDR3 sequence (DNA): TGCGCCAGCAGCGGGGGGACAGGGGGTTCGGAGACCCAGTACTTC. Supplemented by reference TRBV5-1 and TRBJ2-5, the full variable domain reads KAGVTQTPRYLIKTRGQQVTLSCSPISGHRSVSWYQQTPGQGLQFLFEYFSETQRNKGNFPGRFSGRQFSNSRSEMNVSTLELGDSALYLCASSGGTGGSETQYFGPGTRLLVL.

This clonotype turned up a few times. The CDR3 reads CASKPENSPLHF. The DNA of the CDR3 is TGTGCCAGCAAACCTGAAAATTCACCCCTCCACTTT. V gene TRBV7-9 combines with J gene TRBJ1-6, with unresolved D. Trimming cost V 7 bases and J 7 bases, with 8 bases left between them. Germline loops: CDR1 SEHNR, CDR2 FQNEAQ (reference sequence). This CDR3 has 12 residues.

This clonotype was counted ten times or more. The chain links TRBV5-1 to TRBJ2-5, with D perhaps given as TRBD1 or TRBD2 (5 bases each). V was trimmed by 4 bases and J by 5 bases, leaving 12 bases between them. CDR3 length: 13 residues. CDR1 and CDR2 (germline): SGHRS, YFSETQ. The CDR3 region has the DNA TGCGCCAGCAGCGTCGCCGAGGGGGAGACCCAGTACTTC. Translated: CASSVAEGETQYF.

The chain links TRBV29-1 to TRBJ2-3; 10 bases are shared with TRBD2. Trimming took 5 bases from V and 4 from J; bases not matched to a gene: 9. Germline CDR1 reads SQVTM; CDR2 reads ANQGSEA. This CDR3 comprises 15 residues. The CDR3 sequence is CSVKVLAGSADTQYF. The CDR3 DNA reads as TGCAGCGTTAAAGTACTAGCGGGGAGTGCAGATACGCAGTATTTT.

In this sample, this clonotype turned up many times. The gene calls are TRBV9 and TRBJ2-3; no firm D call. The CDR3 consists of 14 residues. The V gene's germline CDR1 is SGDLS and CDR2 YYNGEE. Trimming removed 0 bases at V and 0 bases at J, with 5 bases between. CDR3 sequence: CASSVVDSTDTQYF. The CDR3 bases are TGTGCCAGCAGCGTAGTCGACAGCACAGATACGCAGTATTTT.

This clonotype was counted at least ten times. The chain employs TRBV19 and TRBJ1-5; D unclear. This CDR3 contains 15 residues. Germline V CDR1 and CDR2: LNHDA, SQIVND (reference sequence). Trimming left V 3 bases short and J 2 bases short, with 11 bases between. The CDR3 nucleotides are TGTGCCAGTAGTATTGGTCCAGCAGGCAATCAGCCCCAGCATTTT. Protein: CASSIGPAGNQPQHF. The whole variable domain, remainder taken from reference TRBV19 and TRBJ1-5, is DGGITQSPKYLFRKEGQNVTLSCEQNLNHDAMYWYRQDPGQGLRLIYYSQIVNDFQKGDIAEGYSVSREKKESFPLTVTSAQKNPTAFYLCASSIGPAGNQPQHFGDGTRLSIL.

This clonotype was counted at least ten times. V is TRBV7-9 and J is TRBJ1-1; D is uncertain. The CDR3 has 15 amino acids. Trimming took 2 bases from V and 0 from J, leaving 10 bases between them. The germline V gene has CDR1 SEHNR and CDR2 FQNEAQ (reference sequence). As DNA, the CDR3 is TGTGCCAGCAGCTTAAAGGCAGCAATGAACACTGAAGCTTTCTTT. It encodes CASSLKAAMNTEAFF.

In its sample, this clonotype was seen many times. The chain is built from TRBV28 and TRBJ2-4, with 7 nucleotides matching TRBD1. The CDR3 extends over 15 amino acids. Looked up from germline, CDR1 is MDHEN and CDR2 is SYDVKM. The J segment lost 2 bases and the V segment lost 6 bases, leaving 7 bases of the junction unmatched. CDR3 sequence reads: CASSQGQTSKNIQYF. The CDR3, as DNA: TGTGCCAGCAGCCAGGGACAGACCTCCAAAAACATTCAGTACTTC.

This clonotype was seen at least ten times. The genes are TRBV5-5 and TRBJ1-2; TRBD1 is a possible D gene (5 bases). V shed 4 bases and J shed 8 bases, with 15 bases lying between them. The CDR3 length is 13 residues. The germline gives CDR1 SGHKS, CDR2 YYEKEE (reference sequence). The CDR3 reads CASSRGPALGYTF. The CDR3 DNA sequence: TGTGCCAGCAGCAGGGGTCCCGCTTTGGGCTACACCTTC.

Many counts were recorded for this clonotype. This sequence joins TRBV24-1 and TRBJ1-5; 8 bases align to TRBD1. After removal of 6 bases from V and 2 bases from J, the junction contained 2 bases not matched to a gene. Germline assignment: CDR1 KGHDR and CDR2 SFDVKD. This CDR3 spans 14 amino acids. Written as DNA, the CDR3 is TGTGCCACCAGTTCGACAGGGGGCAATCAGCCCCAGCATTTT. Residues: CATSSTGGNQPQHF.

This clonotype was seen only a few times. The V call is TRBV7-2, the J call TRBJ2-3; D gene uncertain. This CDR3 is built from 12 residues. Trimming removed 3 bases from V and 6 bases from J, with 7 bases in between. Germline V CDR1 and CDR2: SGHTA, FQGNSA. The CDR3 is CASSFSQDTQYF. CDR3 in DNA: TGTGCCAGCAGCTTTAGTCAGGATACGCAGTATTTT.

This clonotype was observed many times. The chain is built from TRBV6-2 or TRBV6-3 and TRBJ2-1; D call uncertain. V shed 3 bases and J shed 5 bases, with 14 bases lying between them. Germline V gene lookup returns CDR1 MNHEY and CDR2 SVGEGT. The CDR3 totals 15 residues. Here the CDR3 reads CASSYRATYNNEQFF. CDR3 coding DNA: TGTGCCAGCAGTTATAGAGCCACCTACAACAATGAGCAGTTCTTC.

This clonotype was counted many times. This chain links TRBV6-6 with TRBJ2-7; D is possibly TRBD1 (6 bases). Germline lookup yields CDR1 MNHNY and CDR2 SVGAGI (reference sequence). The CDR3 extends over 13 amino acids. Deletions cut 6 bases from V and 4 bases from J, with 13 bases between. For the CDR3, the DNA is TGTGCCAGCAGGCCGGGACAAGTTTACGAGCAGTACTTC. Translating gives CASRPGQVYEQYF.

This clonotype was observed a handful of times. V and J are TRBV6-1 and TRBJ2-4; a possible D gene is TRBD2 (6 bases). In germline, CDR1 is MNHNS, CDR2 SASEGT. The length of the CDR3 is 14 residues. Trimming stripped 0 bases from V and 6 bases from J, with 9 bases between. The CDR3 loop is CASSEAYGRNIQYF. In DNA form, the CDR3 reads TGTGCCAGCAGTGAAGCGTACGGGAGAAACATTCAGTACTTC.

This clonotype appeared many times. The V gene is TRBV6-2 or TRBV6-3, the J gene TRBJ2-1; D possibly corresponds to TRBD1 (6 bases). The CDR3 totals 13 residues. Trimming took 6 bases from V and 3 from J, leaving 9 bases between them. Germline V gene data show CDR1 as MNHEY and CDR2 as SVGEGT. The CDR3 spells CASSRDNYNEQFF. In DNA form, the CDR3 reads TGTGCCAGCAGCCGGGACAACTACAATGAGCAGTTCTTC.